The rows below give T cell receptor beta chains drawn from one sample of a study of cytomegalovirus exposure and HLA in healthy donors. Here immunoSEQ multiplex PCR was the method, and the copy in TCRdb shows in-frame clones only, minus some. Among about 140,000 clones, about 80% were seen once, and the ten largest hold 3.9%. The sequenced sample consisted of PBMCs. All receptors come from a man younger than 30 in good health and CMV-seronegative. Each CDR3 is given with its conserved first and last residue. Each record gives: J gene, D gene, clone size, V gene, CDR3 protein, CDR3 DNA. D genes are given only for firm matches. Clone size is given for some rows only: seen once, a few or many times, or a class if the clone is expanded.

TRBJ2-7 TRBD1 NA TRBV18 CASSSGQETYEQYF TGTGCCAGCTCATCGGGACAGGAGACCTACGAGCAGTACTTC
TRBJ1-1 TRBD1 NA TRBV29-1 CSAVGTGAFF TGCAGCGCCGTTGGGACAGGAGCTTTCTTT
TRBJ1-2 TRBD1 NA TRBV19 CASSPTGGYGYTF TGTGCCAGTAGTCCCACAGGGGGCTATGGCTACACCTTC
TRBJ2-7 TRBD1 NA TRBV7-2 CASKNRGSSYEQYF TGTGCCAGCAAGAACAGGGGAAGCTCCTACGAGCAGTACTTC
TRBJ1-2 NA once TRBV30 CAWGGEGLTYGYTF TGTGCCTGGGGGGGGGAGGGGTTAACTTATGGCTACACCTTC
TRBJ1-1 NA once TRBV18 CASSPIQKTEAFF TGTGCCAGCTCACCAATACAGAAAACTGAAGCTTTCTTT
TRBJ2-1 NA NA TRBV28 CASSLSQLEQFF TGTGCCAGCAGTTTGTCACAGCTTGAGCAGTTCTTC
TRBJ1-1 NA NA TRBV2 CASSEKTGFTEAFF TGTGCCAGCAGTGAAAAAACAGGGTTCACTGAAGCTTTCTTT
TRBJ2-7 TRBD2 NA TRBV27 CASSSPSPFGRASEQYF TGTGCCAGCAGTTCCCCCTCCCCGTTCGGGAGGGCCAGCGAGCAGTACTTC
TRBJ1-2 TRBD1 NA TRBV5-6 CASSWGVDRAFYGYTF TGTGCCAGCAGCTGGGGAGTAGACAGGGCCTTCTATGGCTACACCTTC
TRBJ2-5 TRBD2 NA TRBV5-5 CASSSRTSEVRKTQYF TGTGCCAGCAGCTCTAGGACTAGTGAGGTCCGAAAGACCCAGTACTTC
TRBJ1-1 NA NA TRBV7-2 CASSLASAAVTSEAFF TGTGCCAGCAGCTTAGCTTCGGCGGCCGTTACCTCCGAAGCTTTCTTT
TRBJ1-5 NA few TRBV7-3 CASSPRPGQPQHF TGTGCCAGCAGCCCCCGGCCAGGCCAGCCCCAGCATTTT
TRBJ1-4 TRBD1 NA TRBV19 CASSTDRVDEKLFF TGTGCCAGTAGTACCGACAGGGTGGATGAAAAACTGTTTTTT
TRBJ1-1 NA NA TRBV7-8 CVSSLAALPKIPNTEAFF TGTGTCAGCAGCTTAGCCGCGCTCCCAAAAATTCCGAACACTGAAGCTTTCTTT
TRBJ2-3 NA NA TRBV5-1 CASGQGQTSTDTQYF TGCGCCAGCGGCCAAGGACAGACTAGCACAGATACGCAGTATTTT
TRBJ2-7 NA NA TRBV5-4 CASSQDGLPPYEQYF TGTGCCAGCAGCCAAGACGGACTCCCACCCTACGAGCAGTACTTC
TRBJ1-4 NA few TRBV28 CASLDTGWKLFF TGTGCCAGCTTGGACACAGGGTGGAAACTGTTTTTT
TRBJ1-2 NA NA TRBV19 CASSSQIYGYTF TGTGCCAGTAGTTCACAGATATATGGCTACACCTTC
TRBJ2-5 TRBD1 NA TRBV6-6 CASSQGQGAEETQYF TGTGCCAGCAGCCAAGGACAGGGGGCCGAAGAGACCCAGTACTTC
TRBJ2-7 TRBD2 NA TRBV27 CASSASSGETTYEQYF TGTGCCAGCAGTGCTAGTAGCGGGGAGACGACCTACGAGCAGTACTTC
TRBJ2-3 TRBD2 NA TRBV5-1 CASSLTRLAAGDTQYF TGCGCCAGCAGCCTCACTAGACTAGCTGCTGGCGATACGCAGTATTTT
TRBJ2-3 TRBD2 few TRBV10-3 CAISGHAETSGGTDTQYF TGTGCCATCAGTGGACACGCCGAGACTAGCGGGGGCACAGATACGCAGTATTTT